This T cell receptor beta chain was sequenced during a study of human T cells and chemical hapten exposure. Turning to the study itself: Per-sample TCR yield variation was attributed mainly to small pooled library volume differences. The study's findings and limits: DPC sensitization produced no change in TCRs with frequency above 1 in 1000.

The time point: healthy volunteer bleed at 6 weeks. The total RNA was obtained from whole blood that was not fractionated. Only a few counts were recorded for this clonotype. Its target is unknown. Unique molecular identifiers were affixed to discrete cDNA molecules within the library. As processed by the authors: A per-sample median of around 88,000 TCRs was observed, with counts ranging from about 23,224 to 690,600. Each CDR3 protein gets one entry after TCRdb re-called the RACE reads with MiXCR. TCRdb, rather than the study authors, made the V and J calls. This sample has some 77,000 distinct CDR3 sequences, with around 9.3% found just once. The source material was whole blood. This receptor was identified in a female donor in good health. Some clones in this sample may be carry-over from other donors' samples.

The CDR3 nucleotides are TGTGCCAGCAGCTTAATCCGGGGGGGGAGAGATACGCAGTATTTT. Protein product: CASSLIRGGRDTQYF. The V call is TRBV7-3, the J call TRBJ2-3; 8 nucleotides agree with TRBD2. This CDR3 is 15 amino acids long. V lost 1 base to trimming and J lost 5 bases; unmatched junction nucleotides: 5. CDR1 and CDR2 (germline): SGHTA, FQGTGA. The entire variable domain, with the rest obtained from reference TRBV7-3 and TRBJ2-3, is as follows: GAGVSQTPSNKVTEKGKYVELRCDPISGHTALYWYRQSLGQGPEFLIYFQGTGAADDSGLPNDRFFAVRPEGSVSTLKIQRTERGDSAVYLCASSLIRGGRDTQYFGPGTRLTVL.